This T cell receptor (beta chain) emerged from a study of shared clonotypes between healthy human individuals. Measured with immunoSEQ multiplex PCR; TCRdb has only the in-frame clones, and not every one. Of hundreds of thousands of clones in the sample, around 78% were seen once. Every donor, a Caucasian adult, lived in Nashville, Tennessee. This sequence was found in a woman aged 40-49 years in good health. Some clones in this sample may be carry-over from other donors' samples. Sequencing used PBMCs.

The CDR3 DNA reads TGCAGCGTTGGGGGGGAGGACAAGCAGTTCTTC. Its translation is CSVGGEDKQFF. The V call is TRBV29-1, the J call TRBJ2-1; a weak D match, TRBD2 (6 bases). The V gene's germline CDR1 is SQVTM and CDR2 ANQGSEA. The CDR3 length is 11 residues. V dropped 4 bases and J dropped 11 bases, with 12 bases sitting between them.